This section outlines one TCR beta chain sequence together with its context. Its antigen is unidentified. The ends were cut back, 0 bases at V and 4 bases at J, with 10 bases in the middle. The CDR3 has 14 amino acids. From germline, CDR1 is MNHEY and CDR2 SVGAGI. This sample was included in a study of T cell responses to AZD1222 COVID-19 vaccine. Findings and caveats of the study: Donors, mostly white British, included more females; clonal diversity was possibly underestimated. Spike-specific TCR breadth rose after two AZD1222 doses, and depth rose as well. The CD4 TCRs associated with vaccination extended across spike and predominated at 160-218 and 743-854.

Data came from immunoSEQ multiplex PCR; TCRdb stores just in-frame clones and leaves some out. This sample yields 140,000 to 150,000 clones, of which roughly 90% are seen a single time; roughly 3.4% belongs to the top ten. This chain links TRBV6-5 with TRBJ2-7; the D gene is possibly TRBD2 (6 bases). The sequence came from an adult who received the AZD1222 COVID-19 vaccine. The sequences come from peripheral blood, collected 28 days after the second AZD1222 dose. The chain's CDR3 is CASSYSKGGYEQYF. The CDR3 DNA reads as TGTGCCAGCAGTTACTCGAAGGGAGGATACGAGCAGTACTTC.